Listed below are T cell receptor beta chains from one sample, sequenced in a study of cytomegalovirus exposure and HLA in healthy donors. TCRdb's copy holds only in-frame clones and misses some; the assay was immunoSEQ multiplex PCR. Here the sample spans around 120,000 clones, about four fifths being singletons. Material: PBMCs. All receptors come from a young man in good health and CMV-seronegative. Both conserved end residues are part of each CDR3. The order of the fields is J gene, clone size, D gene, V gene, CDR3 DNA, CDR3 protein. The D gene is left open where the match is weak. Rows may omit the clone size; those that give it use once, few, many or a size class.

TRBJ2-7,NA,TRBD1,TRBV19,TGCGCCAGTTCGGGACAGGGGGCGGACGAGCAGTACTTC,CASSGQGADEQYF
TRBJ1-5,NA,NA,TRBV4-3,TGCGCCAGCAGCCTGTCTAGGGGGTCCAATCAGCCCCAGCATTTT,CASSLSRGSNQPQHF
TRBJ2-4,NA,TRBD1,TRBV9,TGTGCCAGCAACAGCTCCAGACAGGGGGATATAGCCAAAAACATTCAGTACTTC,CASNSSRQGDIAKNIQYF
TRBJ2-7,NA,TRBD1,TRBV6-5,TGTGCCAGCAGTACAGGACAGGGGCCCTTCGAGCAGTACTTC,CASSTGQGPFEQYF
TRBJ2-7,NA,TRBD1,TRBV2,TGTGCCAGCAGTATTACAGGGGCCAAACTGAGCTCCTACGAGCAGTACTTC,CASSITGAKLSSYEQYF
TRBJ2-1,few,TRBD2,TRBV5-1,TGCGCCAGCAGCCCCGCCCACACACTAGCGGGGGTTTCCTACAATGAGCAGTTCTTC,CASSPAHTLAGVSYNEQFF
TRBJ2-1,NA,NA,TRBV5-4,TGTGCCAGCAGCTTGGCGGGAGAGAATGAGCAGTTCTTC,CASSLAGENEQFF
TRBJ2-7,NA,TRBD1,TRBV6-5,TGTGCCAGCTCTTCTCCGGGACAGGGGGCGGGTGAGCAGTACTTC,CASSSPGQGAGEQYF
TRBJ2-5,NA,TRBD2,TRBV25-1,TGTGCCAGCAGAGGGAGGACTAGCGGGGTTCAAGAGACCCAGTACTTC,CASRGRTSGVQETQYF
TRBJ2-5,NA,TRBD2,TRBV4-2,TGTGCCAGCAGCCAACACATTGGGTTCTGGGGGTTTCTAGCGGGGGGGTCCCAAGAGACCCAGTACTTC,CASSQHIGFWGFLAGGSQETQYF
TRBJ2-1,once,TRBD2,TRBV10-2,TGCGCCAGCAGGGATTACGGGGGGGCCTCCTACAATGAGCAGTTCTTC,CASRDYGGASYNEQFF
TRBJ1-5,NA,NA,TRBV6-6,TGTGCCATCCGGACTGCGGCCAATCAGCCCCAGCATTTT,CAIRTAANQPQHF
TRBJ1-2,NA,TRBD1,TRBV28,TGTGCCAGCAGTTTCGAGAGGGGGCGTCAAGGTTATGGCTACACCTTC,CASSFERGRQGYGYTF
TRBJ1-1,NA,NA,TRBV5-6,TGTGCCAGCAGCCCGGGTGTGGGCACTGAAGCTTTCTTT,CASSPGVGTEAFF
TRBJ2-5,few,TRBD2,TRBV6-4,TGTGCCAGCAGTGCCGGAAACGGGGGGCAAGAGACCCAGTACTTC,CASSAGNGGQETQYF
TRBJ1-5,NA,NA,TRBV18,TGTGCCAGCTCACCCCAGCTTCCTACAGGGCCACAAAGAAGCAATCAGCCCCAGCATTTT,CASSPQLPTGPQRSNQPQHF
TRBJ1-3,few,NA,TRBV4-3,TGCGCCAGCAGCGCCCAACCTACAGGGCCAGGAAACACCATATATTTT,CASSAQPTGPGNTIYF
TRBJ1-6,few,NA,TRBV7-8,TGTGCCAGCAGCCCCGGGATTGGGGTTAGGGTGGTTGGCAATTCACCCCTCCACTTT,CASSPGIGVRVVGNSPLHF
TRBJ1-2,NA,TRBD1,TRBV27,TGTGCCAGCAGGACAGGGACAAGAACCCTTAACTATGGCTACACCTTC,CASRTGTRTLNYGYTF
TRBJ2-7,NA,NA,TRBV6-6,TGTGCCAGCAGTGGAGGATACGAGCAGTACTTC,CASSGGYEQYF
TRBJ2-1,NA,TRBD2,TRBV6-6,TGTGCCAGCACTCTGCCGAGCGGGGCCTTCCACAATGAGCAGTTCTTC,CASTLPSGAFHNEQFF
TRBJ2-3,few,TRBD2,TRBV15,TGTGCCACCAGCAGAGATTTTGGGACTAGCCGGAATACGCAGTATTTT,CATSRDFGTSRNTQYF
TRBJ2-3,NA,NA,TRBV5-1,TGCGCCAGCAGCTTGCTGCAGGGCCGGGATACGCAGTATTTT,CASSLLQGRDTQYF
TRBJ1-1,NA,NA,TRBV27,TGTGCCAGCAGTTCCCTGACAGGATTTGCTGAAGCTTTCTTT,CASSSLTGFAEAFF
TRBJ1-2,NA,TRBD1,TRBV28,TGTGCCAGCAGTTTTTTGGCGGGACAGGGCCCCTATGGCTACACCTTC,CASSFLAGQGPYGYTF
TRBJ1-2,NA,TRBD1,TRBV27,TGTGCCAGCAGTTTATCGCCAGGGGGGAGCTATGGCTACACCTTC,CASSLSPGGSYGYTF
TRBJ1-5,NA,NA,TRBV7-2,TGTGCCAGCAGCCTCAGGGGTGTGGGGTCAGCCCAGCATTTT,CASSLRGVGSAQHF
TRBJ1-5,NA,NA,TRBV11-2,TGTGCCAGCAGCCCTGGTAGGGGAACCAATCAGCCCCAGCATTTT,CASSPGRGTNQPQHF
TRBJ2-7,NA,TRBD1,TRBV9,TGTGCCAGCAGCGTTGTGACAGGGAACGAGCAGTACTTC,CASSVVTGNEQYF
TRBJ1-4,NA,TRBD1,TRBV14,TGTGCCAGCAGCCAACGAAGGGGGCCTAATGAAAAACTGTTTTTT,CASSQRRGPNEKLFF
TRBJ1-4,NA,TRBD1,TRBV4-2,TGTGCCAGCAGCCAAGACGGGGACAGGGTTGAAAAACTGTTTTTT,CASSQDGDRVEKLFF
TRBJ2-5,NA,TRBD2,TRBV4-1,TGCGCCAGCAGCCGGACTAGCGGGGGGAGGGAAGAGACCCAGTACTTC,CASSRTSGGREETQYF